These T cell receptor beta chains were read from a single sample in a study of T cells after yellow fever vaccination. Using its own MiXCR run on the 5' RACE reads, TCRdb lists one record per CDR3 protein. Found here are a few hundred thousand distinct CDR3 sequences, roughly 8% of them singletons; the top ten hold approximately 18%. This specimen was PBMCs, taken roughly 45 days after the first yellow fever vaccination. The origin of the receptors is a man aged 18-30 years who received the YFV17D yellow fever vaccine. The CDR3 runs from the conserved cysteine through the conserved F or W. The D gene is left open where the match is weak. Clone size is stated in some rows and not others, as once, few, many or a class when expanded.

D gene	V gene	clone size	J gene	CDR3 protein	CDR3 DNA
-	TRBV12-3/TRBV12-4	-	TRBJ1-5	CASSGANQPQHF	TGTGCCAGCAGTGGCGCAAATCAGCCCCAGCATTTT
-	TRBV6-2/TRBV6-3	-	TRBJ2-1	CASSGDTVTGNEQFF	TGTGCCAGCAGTGGAGACACCGTTACCGGCAATGAGCAGTTCTTC
-	TRBV10-3	-	TRBJ2-3	CAISEESDTQYF	TGTGCCATCAGTGAAGAGTCAGATACGCAGTATTTT
-	TRBV4-1	few	TRBJ1-4	CASSPNGGSGGGTNEKLFF	TGCGCCAGCAGCCCGAACGGGGGAAGCGGGGGAGGAACTAATGAAAAACTGTTTTTT
-	TRBV11-2	few	TRBJ2-2	CAVGLRDLTTGELFF	TGTGCCGTCGGCCTAAGGGACCTGACCACCGGGGAGCTGTTTTTT
TRBD1	TRBV3-1	-	TRBJ2-1	CASRETGTDEQFF	TGTGCCAGCAGAGAGACAGGGACGGATGAGCAGTTCTTC
TRBD1	TRBV20-1	-	TRBJ1-5	CSATSGGMGNQPQHF	TGCAGTGCCACCTCAGGGGGCATGGGCAATCAGCCCCAGCATTTT
TRBD2	TRBV20-1	many	TRBJ2-1	CSARDRPSGGVWYNEQFF	TGCAGTGCTAGAGACCGCCCTAGCGGGGGTGTCTGGTACAATGAGCAGTTCTTC
-	TRBV7-9	few	TRBJ1-2	CASNRGTDSGYTF	TGTGCCAGCAACCGAGGTACGGACTCCGGCTACACCTTC
-	TRBV6-5	many	TRBJ2-2	CASSYGGTGELFF	TGTGCCAGCAGTTACGGGGGGACCGGGGAGCTGTTTTTT
-	TRBV7-9	few	TRBJ2-5	CASSLGGMSRIQETQYF	TGTGCCAGCAGCTTAGGGGGAATGAGTAGAATCCAAGAGACCCAGTACTTC
TRBD1	TRBV20-1	few	TRBJ1-1	CSAVSGTGSDEAFF	TGCAGTGCGGTTTCCGGGACAGGGTCCGATGAAGCTTTCTTT
-	TRBV18	many	TRBJ2-1	CATHRPSYNEQFF	TGTGCCACCCATCGCCCGTCTTACAATGAGCAGTTCTTC
-	TRBV12-3/TRBV12-4	-	TRBJ1-2	CASSPGTHRHGYTF	TGTGCCAGCAGCCCCGGGACACACCGACATGGCTACACCTTC
-	TRBV18	-	TRBJ1-5	CASSPFHATASNQPQHF	TGTGCCAGCTCACCTTTCCACGCAACAGCCAGCAATCAGCCCCAGCATTTT
TRBD1	TRBV6-1	few	TRBJ1-3	CASKQGSSSGNTIYF	TGTGCCAGCAAACAGGGGTCGTCCTCTGGAAACACCATATATTTT
-	TRBV12-5	-	TRBJ2-4	CVSGLGTSPGLGDIQYF	TGTGTTAGTGGTTTGGGAACCTCCCCGGGACTCGGGGACATTCAGTACTTC
-	TRBV9	few	TRBJ1-5	CASSVDWGLNQPQHF	TGTGCCAGCAGCGTAGATTGGGGTCTCAATCAGCCCCAGCATTTT
-	TRBV27	few	TRBJ1-3	CASSSGRSVSGNTIYF	TGTGCCAGCAGTTCTGGACGGTCTGTCTCTGGAAACACCATATATTTT
TRBD1	TRBV7-9	-	TRBJ1-6	CASSLVGQGENSPLHF	TGTGCCAGCAGCTTAGTAGGACAGGGGGAAAATTCACCCCTCCACTTT
-	TRBV18	few	TRBJ2-4	CASSPIAGMNIQYF	TGTGCCAGCTCCCCTATCGCGGGTATGAACATTCAGTACTTC